The rows below give T cell receptor beta chains drawn from one sample of a study of beta chain features in type 1 diabetes. This table comes from immunoSEQ multiplex PCR, and its TCRdb copy is limited to in-frame clones, with some not included. The sample includes about 40,000 clones, around 45% seen only once; the top ten take roughly 0.7%. The sample taken for sequencing was central memory CD4+ T cells from blood. Receptors originate from a woman between 18 and 29 years old in good health. Each CDR3 is given without its conserved first and last residue.

J gene | CDR3 length | V gene | CDR3 protein
TRBJ2-1 | 11 | TRBV7-7 | ASSLAGPGEQF
TRBJ2-7 | 13 | TRBV30 | AWTVFSGRTYEQY
TRBJ1-5 | 11 | TRBV30 | AWRGQGSQPQH
TRBJ2-3 | 13 | TRBV5-1 | ASRSKDFSTDTQY
TRBJ1-2 | 13 | TRBV27 | ASRLSGGRNYGYT
TRBJ1-1 | 14 | TRBV5-1 | ASSLEALDRETEAF
TRBJ1-5 | 13 | TRBV6-1 | ASSVDRFFNQPQH
TRBJ1-1 | 13 | TRBV4-1 | ASSQDLHMNTEAF
TRBJ1-3 | 12 | TRBV7-9 | ASTAAQGLNTIY
TRBJ1-4 | 13 | TRBV18 | ASSPRQVPFEKLF
TRBJ1-2 | 9 | TRBV29-1 | SVDRGNGYT
TRBJ2-1 | 13 | TRBV30 | AWSVPGGHRNEQF
TRBJ2-7 | 13 | TRBV18 | ASSPNGDAGTKQY
TRBJ2-3 | 14 | TRBV5-1 | ASSLAVGQSTDTQY
TRBJ2-3 | 11 | TRBV10-3 | ATRGVGTDTQY
TRBJ2-7 | 14 | TRBV6-1 | ASSEGLAGPKYEQY
TRBJ1-5 | 13 | TRBV10-3 | AISQGGASNQPQH
TRBJ1-4 | 13 | TRBV7-2 | ASSLGGGRNEKLF
TRBJ2-7 | 10 | TRBV7-9 | ASRGSTYEQY
TRBJ1-2 | 12 | TRBV6-1 | AVKEGASDYGYT
TRBJ2-4 | 13 | TRBV7-6 | ASSLGSSGGHIQY
TRBJ2-7 | 14 | TRBV18 | ASSPNGGTVSYEQY
TRBJ2-7 | 12 | TRBV9 | ASSVGRASYEQY
TRBJ2-7 | 11 | TRBV5-1 | ASSLDWSGEQY
TRBJ1-5 | 12 | TRBV2 | ASSGQGIDQPQH
TRBJ2-2 | 13 | TRBV10-1 | ASSGSSANTGELF
TRBJ1-1 | 14 | TRBV14 | ASSQAGGGLGTEAF
TRBJ1-1 | 12 | TRBV6-5 | ASYQQGRQIEAF